A selection of T cell receptor beta chains follows, all from one sample in a study of blood T cell repertoires in COVID-19. Sequencing was performed with immunoSEQ multiplex PCR; in TCRdb, only in-frame clones are kept and a portion is missing. Seen here are 330,000 or so clones, roughly 87% observed once, and the top ten hold approximately 10%. Sequenced input: peripheral blood. The receptors shown here come from a man aged 25-45 years with COVID-19, enrolled during active disease. CDR3s include the opening cysteine and the closing phenylalanine or tryptophan. The D gene is left open where the match is weak. The size of a clone is reported for some rows only, either as once, few or many, or as a class for expanded clones.

clone size: few
J gene: TRBJ1-2
V gene: TRBV14
D gene: TRBD1
CDR3 protein: CASSPGDRVRGYTF
CDR3 DNA: TGTGCCAGCAGCCCAGGCGACAGGGTGAGAGGCTACACCTTC

clone size: -
J gene: TRBJ1-5
V gene: TRBV6-2/TRBV6-3
D gene: -
CDR3 protein: CASSYPGSGNQPQHF
CDR3 DNA: TGTGCCAGCAGTTACCCCGGCAGCGGCAATCAGCCCCAGCATTTT

clone size: -
J gene: TRBJ1-1
V gene: TRBV11-2
D gene: -
CDR3 protein: CASSLGRLNTEAFF
CDR3 DNA: TGTGCCAGCAGCTTAGGGCGGTTGAACACTGAAGCTTTCTTT

clone size: -
J gene: TRBJ1-2
V gene: TRBV11-2
D gene: TRBD1
CDR3 protein: CASSSPGTGYGYTF
CDR3 DNA: TGTGCCAGCAGCTCTCCCGGGACAGGGTATGGCTACACCTTC

clone size: -
J gene: TRBJ2-1
V gene: TRBV4-1
D gene: -
CDR3 protein: CASSQESSPRQQFF
CDR3 DNA: TGCGCCAGCAGCCAAGAATCCAGCCCTAGGCAGCAGTTCTTC

clone size: -
J gene: TRBJ1-1
V gene: TRBV27
D gene: -
CDR3 protein: CASSSYGSTEAFF
CDR3 DNA: TGTGCCAGCAGTTCATACGGTAGTACTGAAGCTTTCTTT

clone size: -
J gene: TRBJ2-2
V gene: TRBV18
D gene: -
CDR3 protein: CASSPRHLNTGELFF
CDR3 DNA: TGTGCCAGCTCACCACGTCACTTGAACACCGGGGAGCTGTTTTTT

clone size: -
J gene: TRBJ2-2
V gene: TRBV7-7
D gene: -
CDR3 protein: CASSGTFTGELFF
CDR3 DNA: TGTGCCAGCAGCGGGACATTTACCGGGGAGCTGTTTTTT

clone size: -
J gene: TRBJ1-1
V gene: TRBV7-9
D gene: TRBD1
CDR3 protein: CASSFQGGGGNTEAFF
CDR3 DNA: TGTGCCAGCAGCTTTCAAGGGGGCGGCGGTAACACTGAAGCTTTCTTT

clone size: -
J gene: TRBJ2-1
V gene: TRBV4-3
D gene: TRBD1
CDR3 protein: CASSHPHGTDNEQFF
CDR3 DNA: TGCGCCAGCAGCCATCCCCATGGGACAGACAATGAGCAGTTCTTC

clone size: once
J gene: TRBJ2-5
V gene: TRBV5-1
D gene: TRBD1
CDR3 protein: CASLDSTGGSETQYF
CDR3 DNA: TGCGCCAGTCTGGACTCGACAGGGGGGAGCGAGACCCAGTACTTC